This T cell receptor beta chain stems from a study of identical twins. The study, taken as a whole, reports: Twins shared beta out-of-frame sequences in excess, but this excess was weaker. Models predicted too little out-of-frame TCR alpha sharing in monozygotic twins.

TCRdb reprocessed the 5' RACE reads via MiXCR and lists one record per CDR3 protein. The top ten clones hold 10% to 15% of a sample with about 790,000 distinct CDR3 sequences, 15% to 20% of them seen once. The CDR3 consists of 15 residues. V was pared by 0 bases and J by 1 base, with 8 bases between. Germline CDR1 reads SGHRS; CDR2 reads YFSETQ. This clonotype was picked up many times. Antigen unknown. These records were also assigned to another study, of T cells expressing NK-cell markers. As that study records: A few donors showed these clonotypes also leading the CD3+CD56-NKG2C+ fraction.

The V call is TRBV5-1, the J call TRBJ2-1; D possibly uses TRBD1 or TRBD2 (5 bases each). The sequenced sample was PBMCs. The sequence derives from a woman aged 18 to 35 in good health. The CDR3 nucleotides read TGCGCCAGCAGCTTGGGTGGGGGATCCTACAATGAGCAGTTCTTC. Amino acids: CASSLGGGSYNEQFF.